This T cell receptor beta chain was recovered during a study of blood T cell repertoires in COVID-19. On the study more broadly: T cells, B-cell-depleted T cells, or PBMCs supplied cDNA or gDNA.

Trimming removed 4 bases from V and 4 bases from J; junction bases left unmatched: 2. This CDR3 is 14 amino acids long. Germline V gene sequence: CDR1 SGHNT, CDR2 YENEEA. Authors' analysis steps: From reference gene primer amplification, estimates of nucleated cell counts were derived. The repertoire was sequenced with immunoSEQ multiplex PCR; TCRdb's copy has only in-frame clones and lacks some. The V and J calls and clone size are taken from that table; D and trimming were inferred from the DNA. The sample shows 200,000 or so clones, roughly nine tenths of them seen only once. The specimen was peripheral blood. The chain has TRBV11-3 and TRBJ2-1; 9 bases align to TRBD2. The origin of this receptor is a woman in her forties or fifties with acute or convalescent COVID-19. CDR3 nucleotide sequence: TGTGCCAGCAGCTCGGGACTAGCTTACAATGAGCAGTTCTTC. It is translated as CASSSGLAYNEQFF.